A selection of T cell receptor beta chains follows, all from one sample in a study of CD8+ T cells in alopecia areata. Repertoires were generated with immunoSEQ multiplex PCR, while TCRdb's copy carries only in-frame clones and drops some. This table holds about 12,000 clones, around three fifths found once. Sequenced: skin. These receptors all come from a human donor with alopecia areata. Both conserved end residues are part of each CDR3. D genes are given only for firm matches.

>.|TRBJ2-7|TRBV29-1
CSVDAGFSGGQYF
>TRBD1|TRBJ1-5|TRBV4-1
CASSQVRGREGNQPQHF
>.|TRBJ2-3|TRBV4-3
CASSQDMRHRAPDTQYF
>TRBD2|TRBJ2-5|TRBV30
CACQPGGYQETQYF
>TRBD1|TRBJ2-1|TRBV6-6
CASSLSTGAYNEQFF
>.|TRBJ1-2|TRBV6-5
CASSTWGTNYGYTF
>.|TRBJ1-2|TRBV14
CASSHRRGANYGYTF
>.|TRBJ2-2|TRBV5-1
CASSLDGTNTGELFF
>.|TRBJ2-2|TRBV18
CASSPQSGTNTGELFF
>TRBD1|TRBJ1-2|TRBV27
CASSSSGTGHGYTF
>TRBD2|TRBJ2-1|TRBV29-1
CSVFKGLVTPNEQFF
>TRBD2|TRBJ2-1|TRBV6-6
CASAATSGSPEQFF
>.|TRBJ2-5|TRBV28
CATLPPGEYEETQYF
>TRBD2|TRBJ2-1|TRBV7-3
CASSFVGLAGSSEQFF
>.|TRBJ1-2|TRBV14
CASSQDIWDISGRYGYTF
>.|TRBJ1-3|TRBV4-3
CASSQERPGNTIYF
>.|TRBJ2-2|TRBV6-5
CASSYSPGFAGELFF
>TRBD1|TRBJ1-3|TRBV28
CASRDDRELGGNTIYF
>TRBD1|TRBJ2-5|TRBV6-5
CASSSSDRGQETQYF
>.|TRBJ1-1|TRBV6-6
CPSRRTENTEAFF